Listed here are 5 T cell receptor beta chains from one sample, sequenced in a study of T cell responses to AZD1222 COVID-19 vaccine. Some clones are missing from TCRdb's copy, which holds only in-frame ones; the method was immunoSEQ multiplex PCR. Seen here are more than 150,000 clones, 94% observed once, and the top ten hold roughly 9.8%. The input for sequencing was peripheral blood, taken on day 0 of AZD1222 vaccination. All receptors come from an adult in good health.

The rearrangement links TRBV18 to TRBJ1-2; D call uncertain. The V gene lost 1 base and the J gene lost 4 bases, with 7 bases spanning the gap. Germline CDR1 is KGHSH and CDR2 is LQKENI. This CDR3 comprises 13 residues. In nucleotides, the CDR3 is TGTGCCAGCTCACCACAGGCTATCTATGGCTACACCTTC. As protein: CASSPQAIYGYTF. The variable domain in full, completed from reference TRBV18 and TRBJ1-2, reads NAGVMQNPRHLVRRRGQEARLRCSPMKGHSHVYWYRQLPEEGLKFMVYLQKENIIDESGMPKERFSAEFPKEGPSILRIQQVVRGDSAAYFCASSPQAIYGYTFGSGTRLTVV.

The chain employs TRBV28 and TRBJ1-5; possible D gene TRBD1, 5 bases. CDR1 and CDR2 (germline): MDHEN, SYDVKM. The V end lost 6 bases, the J end lost 0 bases, and 15 bases lay between the germline ends. The length of the CDR3 is 16 residues. The CDR3 DNA sequence: TGTGCCAGCAGCCGGCAGGGATCCTATAGCAATCAGCCCCAGCATTTT. The encoded protein is CASSRQGSYSNQPQHF.

The genes are TRBV6-1 and TRBJ1-5, with D hard to call. This CDR3 is 18 amino acids long. The V end lost 4 bases, the J end lost 0 bases, and 19 bases lay between the germline ends. Germline CDR1 reads MNHNS; CDR2 reads SASEGT. The CDR3 DNA sequence: TGTGCCAGCAGTGGTACCAGGTTATTTCTTAATAGCAATCAGCCCCAGCATTTT. Translation: CASSGTRLFLNSNQPQHF.

The CDR3 region has the DNA TGTGCCATCAGTTCGGGGAGCGGGAGGAATCTCAATGAGCAGTTCTTC. Amino acid sequence: CAISSGSGRNLNEQFF. The rearrangement links TRBV10-3 to TRBJ2-1; TRBD2 matches at 9 bases. This CDR3 comprises 16 residues. Per the germline V gene, CDR1 is ENHRY and CDR2 is SYGVKD. V shed 5 bases and J 6 bases; nucleotides not matched to a gene: 11.

A word on this clone: The junction does not match germline at one end; this may be a read error. This chain joins TRBV7-3 and TRBJ2-1; 13 bases map to TRBD2. This CDR3 spans 19 amino acids. Germline V gives CDR1 SGHTA, CDR2 FQGTGA. The CDR3 DNA reads TGTGCCAGCAGCTTAAGGACTAGCGGGAGTTTGGGGGGTTACAGTGAGCAGTTCTTC. Residues: CASSLRTSGSLGGYSEQFF.